This T cell receptor (beta chain) was found in a study of a mutant IDH1 vaccine in newly diagnosed glioma. Study-level information: The week-35 safety follow-up was V12, and the week-47 study end was V13. Study conclusions and caveats: Pseudoprogression seemed unlinked to shifts in top peripheral T cell clonotypes.

Comment on this clone: Its specificity is not known.

TCRdb keeps only in-frame clones here, not all; method: immunoSEQ multiplex PCR. This sample yields roughly 32,000 clones, of which roughly 75% are seen a single time; 3% to 4% belongs to the top ten. CDR3 length equals 16 residues. Germline V gene data show CDR1 as MDHEN and CDR2 as SYDVKM. Trimming took off 3 bases at V and 0 bases at J, with 12 bases between the two ends. The sample's time point: week 35, safety follow-up. Topical imiquimod accompanied each vaccine dose, which consisted of 300 ug of mutant IDH1 20-mer peptide. Donors harbored newly found WHO grade 3 or 4 IDH1-mutant, ATRX-lost astrocytomas.

Sequences were derived from PBMCs, sampled from a glioma patient whose treatment included an IDH1 peptide vaccine. The chain recombines TRBV28 with TRBJ1-3, with D unresolved. The TCR sequence derives from a man between 40 and 49 years old with glioma. Some clones in this sample may be carry-over from other donors' samples. CDR3 DNA sequence: TGTGCCAGCAGTTTGTTGACGGGGAGCTCTGGAAACACCATATATTTT. Its protein product is CASSLLTGSSGNTIYF.